This is a list of T cell receptor beta chains from one sample in a study of monozygotic twins with cystic fibrosis. Only in-frame clones appear in the TCRdb table, and some are missing; sequencing was by immunoSEQ multiplex PCR. This sample yields under 20,000 clones, of which around 97% are seen a single time; more than 1.5% belongs to the top ten. Sequencing was performed on blood. These receptors all come from a woman between 25 and 40 years old with cystic fibrosis. Both conserved end residues are part of each CDR3. D genes are given only for firm matches. Clone size is not always given. Where it is, it says once, few, many or a class for expanded clones.

V gene: TRBV9; D gene: TRBD2; clone size: once; J gene: TRBJ2-5; CDR3 length: 16; CDR3 protein: CASSVTGGDLRKTQYF; CDR3 DNA: TGTGCCAGCAGCGTCACGGGGGGTGACCTTAGGAAGACCCAGTACTTC
V gene: TRBV6-5; D gene: .; clone size: .; J gene: TRBJ2-7; CDR3 length: 13; CDR3 protein: CASSSGQFYEQYF; CDR3 DNA: TGTGCCAGCAGTTCCGGACAGTTCTACGAGCAGTACTTC
V gene: TRBV7-2; D gene: .; clone size: .; J gene: TRBJ1-1; CDR3 length: 12; CDR3 protein: CASSWAMGEAFF; CDR3 DNA: TGTGCCAGCAGCTGGGCTATGGGTGAAGCTTTCTTT
V gene: TRBV9; D gene: .; clone size: .; J gene: TRBJ1-2; CDR3 length: 14; CDR3 protein: CASSVGRDNYGYTF; CDR3 DNA: TGTGCCAGCAGCGTAGGCAGGGATAACTATGGCTACACCTTC
V gene: TRBV4-3; D gene: .; clone size: .; J gene: TRBJ1-4; CDR3 length: 17; CDR3 protein: CASSQDLSARANEKLFF; CDR3 DNA: TGCGCCAGCAGCCAAGATTTGTCGGCCAGGGCAAACGAAAAACTGTTTTTT
V gene: TRBV19; D gene: TRBD2; clone size: .; J gene: TRBJ2-1; CDR3 length: 14; CDR3 protein: CASRTSGDHNEQFF; CDR3 DNA: TGTGCCAGCAGGACTAGCGGGGATCACAATGAGCAGTTCTTC
V gene: TRBV6-6; D gene: TRBD1; clone size: .; J gene: TRBJ1-2; CDR3 length: 15; CDR3 protein: CASSRTAGQYYGYTF; CDR3 DNA: TGTGCCAGCAGCCGCACCGCGGGACAGTACTATGGCTACACCTTC
V gene: TRBV2; D gene: .; clone size: .; J gene: TRBJ2-1; CDR3 length: 14; CDR3 protein: CASSSPRVTNEQFF; CDR3 DNA: TGTGCCAGCAGCTCACCCAGGGTAACTAATGAGCAGTTCTTC
V gene: TRBV7-8; D gene: .; clone size: .; J gene: TRBJ2-7; CDR3 length: 14; CDR3 protein: CASSSTGTNTKQYF; CDR3 DNA: TGTGCCAGCAGCTCGACCGGGACAAACACCAAGCAGTACTTC
V gene: TRBV5-6; D gene: .; clone size: .; J gene: TRBJ2-5; CDR3 length: 12; CDR3 protein: CASSRRRETQYF; CDR3 DNA: TGTGCCAGCAGCCGACGGCGGGAGACCCAGTACTTC
V gene: TRBV19; D gene: TRBD1; clone size: once; J gene: TRBJ1-2; CDR3 length: 16; CDR3 protein: CASSIAPAGGSYGYTF; CDR3 DNA: TGTGCCAGTAGTATAGCCCCAGCAGGGGGCAGCTATGGCTACACCTTC
V gene: TRBV7-8; D gene: TRBD2; clone size: .; J gene: TRBJ2-7; CDR3 length: 16; CDR3 protein: CASSQGLAGAPYEQYF; CDR3 DNA: TGTGCCAGCAGCCAAGGGCTAGCGGGGGCCCCCTACGAGCAGTACTTC
V gene: TRBV6-5; D gene: TRBD1; clone size: .; J gene: TRBJ2-7; CDR3 length: 15; CDR3 protein: CASRQGQGFSYEQYF; CDR3 DNA: TGTGCCAGCAGGCAGGGACAGGGATTCTCCTACGAGCAGTACTTC
V gene: TRBV7-2; D gene: TRBD1; clone size: .; J gene: TRBJ1-6; CDR3 length: 16; CDR3 protein: CASTLRGSSYNSPLHF; CDR3 DNA: TGTGCCAGCACCCTCAGGGGGAGCTCCTATAATTCACCCCTCCACTTT
V gene: TRBV7-2; D gene: TRBD2; clone size: .; J gene: TRBJ2-7; CDR3 length: 15; CDR3 protein: CASSPGLAGGREQYF; CDR3 DNA: TGTGCCAGCAGCCCAGGACTAGCGGGGGGGAGGGAGCAGTACTTC
V gene: TRBV4-1; D gene: .; clone size: .; J gene: TRBJ1-1; CDR3 length: 14; CDR3 protein: CASSRGAVRSEAFF; CDR3 DNA: TGCGCCAGCAGCCGGGGGGCAGTCCGCTCTGAAGCTTTCTTT
V gene: TRBV7-8; D gene: .; clone size: .; J gene: TRBJ1-5; CDR3 length: 13; CDR3 protein: CASSLSGNQPQHF; CDR3 DNA: TGTGCCAGCAGCTTATCAGGGAATCAGCCCCAGCATTTT
V gene: TRBV5-6; D gene: .; clone size: .; J gene: TRBJ1-2; CDR3 length: 13; CDR3 protein: CASSADSNYGYTF; CDR3 DNA: TGTGCCAGCAGCGCGGACAGTAACTATGGCTACACCTTC
V gene: TRBV5-6; D gene: TRBD1; clone size: .; J gene: TRBJ2-1; CDR3 length: 15; CDR3 protein: CASSLSGQGRNEQFF; CDR3 DNA: TGTGCCAGCAGCTTGTCAGGACAGGGGAGGAATGAGCAGTTCTTC
V gene: TRBV4-1; D gene: .; clone size: .; J gene: TRBJ1-5; CDR3 length: 15; CDR3 protein: CASSQEYRKDQPQHF; CDR3 DNA: TGCGCCAGCAGCCAGGAATACAGGAAAGATCAGCCCCAGCATTTT
V gene: TRBV5-1; D gene: .; clone size: .; J gene: TRBJ1-2; CDR3 length: 14; CDR3 protein: CASSLAPGNYGYTF; CDR3 DNA: TGCGCCAGCAGCTTGGCGCCAGGGAACTATGGCTACACCTTC
V gene: TRBV27; D gene: .; clone size: .; J gene: TRBJ1-1; CDR3 length: 14; CDR3 protein: CASSFRQGPTEAFF; CDR3 DNA: TGTGCCAGCAGTTTCCGTCAGGGCCCCACTGAAGCTTTCTTT
V gene: TRBV27; D gene: TRBD1; clone size: .; J gene: TRBJ2-7; CDR3 length: 16; CDR3 protein: CASRASNRGRPYEQYF; CDR3 DNA: TGTGCCAGCCGAGCCTCCAACAGGGGGCGGCCCTACGAGCAGTACTTC
V gene: TRBV9; D gene: TRBD1; clone size: .; J gene: TRBJ1-6; CDR3 length: 16; CDR3 protein: CASSVGTGGFNSPLHF; CDR3 DNA: TGTGCCAGCAGCGTCGGGACAGGGGGCTTTAATTCACCCCTCCACTTT
V gene: TRBV7-8; D gene: .; clone size: once; J gene: TRBJ1-5; CDR3 length: 14; CDR3 protein: CASSLSTGRQPQHF; CDR3 DNA: TGTGCCAGCAGCTTGTCAACAGGGAGGCAGCCCCAGCATTTT
V gene: TRBV4-1; D gene: .; clone size: .; J gene: TRBJ2-3; CDR3 length: 16; CDR3 protein: CASSQERGSFTDTQYF; CDR3 DNA: TGCGCCAGCAGCCAAGAACGGGGGTCCTTCACAGATACGCAGTATTTT